The entry that follows covers one T cell receptor (beta chain) sequence. This sample was included in a study of blood T cell repertoires in COVID-19. Study context: COVID-19 samples from acute and convalescent phases originated in the United States, Italy and Spain. T cells, B-cell-depleted T cells, or PBMCs provided the cDNA or gDNA that served as material.

Under the authors' procedure: Cell counts per sample came from amplifying reference gene primers. Only in-frame clones appear in the TCRdb table, and some are missing; sequencing was by immunoSEQ multiplex PCR. The V and J calls and clone size come from that table; D and trimming were worked out from the DNA. Seen here are nearly 350,000 clones, about 90% observed once, and the top ten hold 5.5% to 7.5%. The V and J ends lost 5 bases and 2 bases respectively, with 9 bases between them. CDR1 SGHRS and CDR2 YFSETQ come from the germline V gene. This CDR3 region has 13 residues. The sequence derives from a woman aged 70-85 years with COVID-19, enrolled during active disease. What was sequenced was peripheral blood. V is TRBV5-1 and J is TRBJ2-3; D call uncertain. The CDR3 sequence: CASSVSNTDTQYF. Here the CDR3 DNA reads TGCGCCAGCAGTGTCAGTAACACAGATACGCAGTATTTT. The whole variable domain, remainder taken from reference TRBV5-1 and TRBJ2-3, is KAGVTQTPRYLIKTRGQQVTLSCSPISGHRSVSWYQQTPGQGLQFLFEYFSETQRNKGNFPGRFSGRQFSNSRSEMNVSTLELGDSALYLCASSVSNTDTQYFGPGTRLTVL.